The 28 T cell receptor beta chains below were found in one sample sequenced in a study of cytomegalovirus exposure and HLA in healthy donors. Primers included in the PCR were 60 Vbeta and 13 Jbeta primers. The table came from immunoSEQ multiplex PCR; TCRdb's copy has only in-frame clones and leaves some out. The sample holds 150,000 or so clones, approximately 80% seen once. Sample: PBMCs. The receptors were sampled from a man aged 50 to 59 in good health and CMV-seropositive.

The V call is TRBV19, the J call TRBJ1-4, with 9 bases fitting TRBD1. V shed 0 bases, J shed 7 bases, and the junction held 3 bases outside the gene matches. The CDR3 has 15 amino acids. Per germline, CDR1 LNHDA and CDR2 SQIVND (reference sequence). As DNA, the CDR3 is TGTGCCAGTAGTATAGACTACAGGGGGCTTGAAAAACTGTTTTTT. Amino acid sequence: CASSIDYRGLEKLFF.

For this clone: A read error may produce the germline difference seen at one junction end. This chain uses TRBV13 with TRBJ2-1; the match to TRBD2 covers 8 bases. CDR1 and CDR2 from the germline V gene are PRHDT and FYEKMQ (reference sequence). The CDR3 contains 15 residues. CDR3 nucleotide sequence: TGTGCCAGCAGCGTTACGGGGGGGACCTACAATGGGCAGTTCTTC. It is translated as CASSVTGGTYNGQFF.

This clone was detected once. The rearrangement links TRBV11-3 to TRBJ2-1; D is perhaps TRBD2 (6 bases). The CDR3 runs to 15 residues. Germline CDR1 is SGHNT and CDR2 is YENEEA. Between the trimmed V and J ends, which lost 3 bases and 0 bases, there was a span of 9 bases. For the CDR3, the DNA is TGTGCCAGCAGCTTTAGCGGCTACTCCTACAATGAGCAGTTCTTC. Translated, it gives CASSFSGYSYNEQFF. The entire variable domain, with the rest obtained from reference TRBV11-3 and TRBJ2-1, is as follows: EAGVVQSPRYKIIEKKQPVAFWCNPISGHNTLYWYLQNLGQGPELLIRYENEEAVDDSQLPKDRFSAERLKGVDSTLKIQPAELGDSAVYLCASSFSGYSYNEQFFGPGTRLTVL.

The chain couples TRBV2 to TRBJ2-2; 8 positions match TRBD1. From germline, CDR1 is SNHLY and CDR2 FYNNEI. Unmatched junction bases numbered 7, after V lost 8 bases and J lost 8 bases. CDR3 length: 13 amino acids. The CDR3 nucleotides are TGTGCCAGCCGCCGGACAGGGTCTGGGGAGCTGTTTTTT. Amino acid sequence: CASRRTGSGELFF. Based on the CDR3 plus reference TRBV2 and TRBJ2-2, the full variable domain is EPEVTQTPSHQVTQMGQEVILRCVPISNHLYFYWYRQILGQKVEFLVSFYNNEISEKSEIFDDQFSVERPDGSNFTLKIRSTKLEDSAMYFCASRRTGSGELFFGEGSRLTVL.

CDR3 coding DNA: TGTGCCAGCAGCCTTGTGCAGGGAATCTACGAGCAGTACTTC. Translated, it gives CASSLVQGIYEQYF. The rearrangement links TRBV5-5 to TRBJ2-7, with D perhaps matching TRBD1 (5 bases). In germline, CDR1 is SGHKS, CDR2 YYEKEE (reference sequence). The CDR3 runs to 14 residues. Trimming pared 4 bases from V and 3 bases from J, leaving 14 bases between.

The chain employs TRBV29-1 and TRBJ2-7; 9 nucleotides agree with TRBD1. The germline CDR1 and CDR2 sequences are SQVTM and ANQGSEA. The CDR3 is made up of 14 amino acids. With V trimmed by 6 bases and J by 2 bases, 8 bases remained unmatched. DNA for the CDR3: TGCAGCGTGGTCTTCAGGACAGGGGCCTACGAGCAGTACTTC. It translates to CSVVFRTGAYEQYF.

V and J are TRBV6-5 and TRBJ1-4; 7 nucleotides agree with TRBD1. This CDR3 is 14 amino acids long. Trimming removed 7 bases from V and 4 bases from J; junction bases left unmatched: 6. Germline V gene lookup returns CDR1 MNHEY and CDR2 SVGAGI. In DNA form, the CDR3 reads TGTGCCAGCAAGATAACAGGGGTTAATGAAAAACTGTTTTTT. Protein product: CASKITGVNEKLFF.

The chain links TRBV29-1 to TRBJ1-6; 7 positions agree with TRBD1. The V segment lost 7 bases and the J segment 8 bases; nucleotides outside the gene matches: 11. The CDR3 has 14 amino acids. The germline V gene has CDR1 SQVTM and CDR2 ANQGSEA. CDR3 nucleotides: TGCAGCGCCAGCTTCAGGGGGATGGATTCACCCCTCCACTTT. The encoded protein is CSASFRGMDSPLHF.

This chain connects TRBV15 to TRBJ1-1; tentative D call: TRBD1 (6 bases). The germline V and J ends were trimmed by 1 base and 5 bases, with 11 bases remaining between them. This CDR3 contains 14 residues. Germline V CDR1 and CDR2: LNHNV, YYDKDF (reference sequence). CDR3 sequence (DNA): TGTGCCACCAGCAGAGTTGGCAGGGGAACTGAAGCTTTCTTT. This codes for CATSRVGRGTEAFF.

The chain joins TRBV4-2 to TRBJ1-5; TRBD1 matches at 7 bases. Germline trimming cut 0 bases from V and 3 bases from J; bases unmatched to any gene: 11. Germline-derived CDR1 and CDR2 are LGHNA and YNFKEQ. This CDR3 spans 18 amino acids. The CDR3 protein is CASSQERTGSTSNQPQHF. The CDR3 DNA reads TGTGCCAGCAGCCAAGAGAGGACAGGCTCCACGTCCAATCAGCCCCAGCATTTT.

The CDR3 here is CASVTGPGYGYTF. The CDR3 coding sequence is TGCGCCAGCGTTACAGGGCCAGGCTATGGCTACACCTTC. This chain links TRBV23-1 with TRBJ1-2; the D gene is possibly TRBD1 (6 bases). TRBV23-1 is given ORF status, its function remaining uncertain. Trimming cost V 8 bases and J 4 bases, with 14 bases left between them. This CDR3 region has 13 residues.

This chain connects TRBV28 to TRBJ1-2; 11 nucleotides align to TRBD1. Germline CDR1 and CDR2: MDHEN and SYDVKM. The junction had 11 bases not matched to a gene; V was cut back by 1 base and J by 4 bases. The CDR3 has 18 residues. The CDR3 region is CASSLFPGQGASSYGYTF. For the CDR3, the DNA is TGTGCCAGCAGTTTATTCCCAGGACAGGGGGCCTCTAGCTATGGCTACACCTTC.

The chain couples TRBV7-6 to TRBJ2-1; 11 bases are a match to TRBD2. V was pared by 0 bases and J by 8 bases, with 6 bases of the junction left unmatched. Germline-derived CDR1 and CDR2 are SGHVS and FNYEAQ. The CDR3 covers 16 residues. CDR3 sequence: CASSLAVAGGPDEQFF. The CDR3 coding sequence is TGTGCCAGCAGCTTAGCAGTAGCGGGGGGGCCGGATGAGCAGTTCTTC. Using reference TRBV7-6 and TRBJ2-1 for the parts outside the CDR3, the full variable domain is GAGVSQSPRYKVTKRGQDVALRCDPISGHVSLYWYRQALGQGPEFLTYFNYEAQQDKSGLPNDRFSAERPEGSISTLTIQRTEQRDSAMYRCASSLAVAGGPDEQFFGPGTRLTVL.

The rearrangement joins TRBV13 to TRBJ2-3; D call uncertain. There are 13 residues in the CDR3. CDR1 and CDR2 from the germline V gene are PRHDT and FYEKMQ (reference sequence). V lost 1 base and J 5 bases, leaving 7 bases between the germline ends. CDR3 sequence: CASSLVGLDTQYF. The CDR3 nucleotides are TGTGCCAGCAGCTTAGTGGGCCTAGATACGCAGTATTTT.

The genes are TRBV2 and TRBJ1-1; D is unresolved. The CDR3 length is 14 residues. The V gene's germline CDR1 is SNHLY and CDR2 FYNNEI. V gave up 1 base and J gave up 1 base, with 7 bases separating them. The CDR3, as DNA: TGTGCCAGCAGTGAAGGGGCTTGGAACACTGAAGCTTTCTTT. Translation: CASSEGAWNTEAFF.

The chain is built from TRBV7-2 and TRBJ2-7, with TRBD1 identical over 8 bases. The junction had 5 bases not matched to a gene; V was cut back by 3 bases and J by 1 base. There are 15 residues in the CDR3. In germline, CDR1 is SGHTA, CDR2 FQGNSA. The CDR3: CASSLNRGASYEQYF. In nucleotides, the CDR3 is TGTGCCAGCAGCTTGAACAGGGGGGCGTCCTACGAGCAGTACTTC.

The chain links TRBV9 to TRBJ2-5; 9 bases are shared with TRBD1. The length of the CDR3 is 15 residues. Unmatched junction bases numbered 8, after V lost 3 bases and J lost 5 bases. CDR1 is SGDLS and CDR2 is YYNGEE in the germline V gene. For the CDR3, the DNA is TGTGCCAGCAGCGAACTACAGGGGGCGGGGGAGACCCAGTACTTC. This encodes CASSELQGAGETQYF.

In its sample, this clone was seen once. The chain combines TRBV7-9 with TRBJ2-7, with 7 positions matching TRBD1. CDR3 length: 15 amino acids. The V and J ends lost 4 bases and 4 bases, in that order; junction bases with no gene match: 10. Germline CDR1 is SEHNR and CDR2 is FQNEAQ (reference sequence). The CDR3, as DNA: TGTGCCAGCAGCTCCACCTGGGACAGCTCTTACGAGCAGTACTTC. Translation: CASSSTWDSSYEQYF.

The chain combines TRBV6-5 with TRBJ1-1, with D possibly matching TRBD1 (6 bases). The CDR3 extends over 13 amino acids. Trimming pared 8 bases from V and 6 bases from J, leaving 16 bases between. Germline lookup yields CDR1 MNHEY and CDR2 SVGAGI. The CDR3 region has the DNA TGTGCCAGCGGATATAGGGGGGGAGCTGAAGCTTTCTTT. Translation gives CASGYRGGAEAFF.

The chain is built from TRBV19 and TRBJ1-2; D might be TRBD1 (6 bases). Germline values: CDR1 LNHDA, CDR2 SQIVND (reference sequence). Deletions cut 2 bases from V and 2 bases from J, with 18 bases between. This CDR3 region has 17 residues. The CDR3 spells CASSIMVWGQLNYGYTF. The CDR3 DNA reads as TGTGCCAGTAGTATAATGGTCTGGGGGCAGCTAAACTATGGCTACACCTTC. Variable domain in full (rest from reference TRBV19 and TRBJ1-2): DGGITQSPKYLFRKEGQNVTLSCEQNLNHDAMYWYRQDPGQGLRLIYYSQIVNDFQKGDIAEGYSVSREKKESFPLTVTSAQKNPTAFYLCASSIMVWGQLNYGYTFGSGTRLTVV.

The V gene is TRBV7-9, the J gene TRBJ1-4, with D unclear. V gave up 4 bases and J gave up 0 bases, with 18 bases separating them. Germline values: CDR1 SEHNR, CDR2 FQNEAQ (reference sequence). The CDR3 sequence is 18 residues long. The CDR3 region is CASSSMSYLVATNEKLFF. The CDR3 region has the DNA TGTGCCAGCAGCTCCATGTCTTATCTAGTTGCAACTAATGAAAAACTGTTTTTT.

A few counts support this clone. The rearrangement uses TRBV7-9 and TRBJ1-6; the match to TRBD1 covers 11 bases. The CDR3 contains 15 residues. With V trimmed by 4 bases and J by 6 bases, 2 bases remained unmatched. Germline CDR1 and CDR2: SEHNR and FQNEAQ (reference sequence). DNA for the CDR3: TGTGCCAGCAGCTGGGGGACAGGGGGTAATTCACCCCTCCACTTT. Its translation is CASSWGTGGNSPLHF.

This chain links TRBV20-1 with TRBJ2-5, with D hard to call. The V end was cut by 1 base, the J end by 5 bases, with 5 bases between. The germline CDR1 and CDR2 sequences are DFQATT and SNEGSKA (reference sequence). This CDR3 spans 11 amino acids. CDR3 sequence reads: CSARVRETQYF. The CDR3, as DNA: TGCAGTGCTAGAGTGAGGGAGACCCAGTACTTC.

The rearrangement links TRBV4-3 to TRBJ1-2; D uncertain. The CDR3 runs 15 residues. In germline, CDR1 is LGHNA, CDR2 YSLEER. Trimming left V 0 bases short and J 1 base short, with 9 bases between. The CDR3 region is CASSQERGFNYGYTF. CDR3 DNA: TGCGCCAGCAGCCAAGAACGGGGTTTTAACTATGGCTACACCTTC.

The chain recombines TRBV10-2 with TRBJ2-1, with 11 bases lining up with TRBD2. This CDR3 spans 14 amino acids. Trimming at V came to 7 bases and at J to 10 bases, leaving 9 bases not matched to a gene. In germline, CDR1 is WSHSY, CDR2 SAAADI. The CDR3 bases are TGCGCCAGCAAAAATAGCGGGGGGGCTCGGGAGCAGTTCTTC. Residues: CASKNSGGAREQFF.

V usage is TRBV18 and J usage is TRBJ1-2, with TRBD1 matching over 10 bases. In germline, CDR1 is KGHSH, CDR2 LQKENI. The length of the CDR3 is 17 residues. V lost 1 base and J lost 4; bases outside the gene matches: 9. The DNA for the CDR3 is TGTGCCAGCTCACCACTACCGGGACAGGGGCCTTTCTATGGCTACACCTTC. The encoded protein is CASSPLPGQGPFYGYTF.

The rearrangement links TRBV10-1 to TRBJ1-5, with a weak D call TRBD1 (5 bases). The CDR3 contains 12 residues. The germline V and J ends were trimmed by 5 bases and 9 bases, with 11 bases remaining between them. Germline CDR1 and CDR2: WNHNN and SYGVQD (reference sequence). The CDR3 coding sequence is TGCGCCAGCAGTTATCAGGGTGGGCCCCAGCATTTT. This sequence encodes CASSYQGGPQHF.

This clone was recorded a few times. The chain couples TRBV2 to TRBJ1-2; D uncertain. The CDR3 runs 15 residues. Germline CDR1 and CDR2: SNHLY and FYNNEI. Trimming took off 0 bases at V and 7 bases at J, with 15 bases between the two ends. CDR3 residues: CASSEARSGVAGYTF. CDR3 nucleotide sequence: TGTGCCAGCAGTGAAGCTAGGAGCGGGGTCGCTGGCTACACCTTC.